This TCR beta chain was recorded in a study of Ad26.COV2.S vaccination and SARS-CoV-2 variants. Turning to the study itself: Donor was assigned to the Ad26.COV2.S arm of trial COV1001. Ad26.COV2.S was injected intramuscularly once or twice, 56 days apart. Study-wide points: Relative to placebo recipients, vaccine recipients exhibited elevated spike-specific TCR breadth.

Sequencing was performed with immunoSEQ multiplex PCR; in TCRdb, only in-frame clones are kept and a portion is missing. The sample includes more than 300,000 clones, about 88% of them seen just once. This sample's treatment: some 20 received Ad26.COV2.S at low or high dose, single or two shots; roughly 5 received placebo; per-sample allocation not given. Day 63 after the first vaccine or placebo injection was the time point for sampling. Within Boston, the person who donated was an adult of 18-55 years. V gave up 0 bases and J gave up 5 bases, with 13 bases separating them. Germline V gene lookup returns CDR1 LGHNA and CDR2 YSLEER. The CDR3 contains 16 residues. With regard to this clone: Antigen: not known.

The source is a person aged 18-60 years who received the Ad26.COV2.S COVID-19 vaccine or a placebo. The sample here was peripheral blood, taken in a trial of Ad26.COV2.S vaccine versus placebo. The rearrangement uses TRBV4-3 and TRBJ2-2; D might be TRBD1 (6 bases). CDR3 amino acids: CASSQDYGGHTGELFF. CDR3 nucleotide sequence: TGCGCCAGCAGCCAAGATTATGGGGGACATACCGGGGAGCTGTTTTTT.